The TCR beta chain described here comes from a study of T cells in Graves' hyperthyroidism and ophthalmopathy. A word on this clonotype: The antigen is undetermined.

Findings and caveats of the study: Blood also contained most expanded thyroid clonotypes above 0.001.

Germline-derived CDR1 and CDR2 are MNHNS and SASEGT. This CDR3 spans 15 amino acids. V shed 3 bases and J 10 bases; nucleotides not matched to a gene: 13. The CDR3 regions of TCR beta were amplified from RNA transcripts. RT-PCR in the first round (using the HTBI primer set) targeted the TCR CDR3. TCRdb analysed the multiplex PCR reads with MiXCR anew, one entry per CDR3 protein. Found here are about 840,000 distinct CDR3 sequences, around 39% of them singletons; the top ten hold approximately 10%. This chain connects TRBV6-1 to TRBJ2-5, with 8 bases aligning to TRBD1. Source material: blood. This sequence originates from a man aged 18 to 30 with Graves' hyperthyroidism. The CDR3 DNA is TGTGCCAGCAGTGAGTGGGACAGGTCCTTCGTGGACCAGTACTTC. It encodes CASSEWDRSFVDQYF.